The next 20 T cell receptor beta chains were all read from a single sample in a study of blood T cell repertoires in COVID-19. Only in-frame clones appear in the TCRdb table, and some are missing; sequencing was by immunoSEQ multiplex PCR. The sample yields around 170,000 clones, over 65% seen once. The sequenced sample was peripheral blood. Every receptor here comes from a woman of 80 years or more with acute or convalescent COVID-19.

CDR3 sequence (DNA): TGTGCCAGCAGCCTCGGGACACTGGAAGAGACCCAGTACTTC. Translation: CASSLGTLEETQYF. The rearrangement joins TRBV5-6 to TRBJ2-5; maybe TRBD1 (6 bases). V lost 4 bases to trimming and J lost 3 bases, with 13 bases between them. Germline assignment: CDR1 SGHDT and CDR2 YYEEEE. The CDR3 contains 14 residues.

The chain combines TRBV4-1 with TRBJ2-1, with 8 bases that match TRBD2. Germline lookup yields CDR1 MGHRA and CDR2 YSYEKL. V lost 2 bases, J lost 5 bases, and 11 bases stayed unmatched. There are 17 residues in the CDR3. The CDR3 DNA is TGCGCCAGCAGCCAACCCGTTTGGGGACTAGGCGACAATGAGCAGTTCTTC. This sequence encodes CASSQPVWGLGDNEQFF.

Written as DNA, the CDR3 is TGTGCCAGCATCCCCGAGGCAGCGGGAGGGCCCGATGAGCAGTTCTTC. Its translation: CASIPEAAGGPDEQFF. The chain couples TRBV7-2 to TRBJ2-1, with 10 bases that match TRBD2. With 7 bases clipped from V and 8 bases from J, the junction kept 14 bases outside the gene matches. The CDR3 length is 16 residues. From germline, CDR1 is SGHTA and CDR2 FQGNSA. The whole variable domain, remainder taken from reference TRBV7-2 and TRBJ2-1, is GAGVSQSPSNKVTEKGKDVELRCDPISGHTALYWYRQSLGQGLEFLIYFQGNSAPDKSGLPSDRFSAERTGGSVSTLTIQRTQQEDSAVYLCASIPEAAGGPDEQFFGPGTRLTVL.

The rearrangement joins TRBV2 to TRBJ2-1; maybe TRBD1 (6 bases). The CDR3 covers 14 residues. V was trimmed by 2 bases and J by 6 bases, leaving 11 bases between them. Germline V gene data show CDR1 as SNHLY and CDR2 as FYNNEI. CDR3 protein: CASSEPDRINEQFF. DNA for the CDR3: TGTGCCAGCAGTGAACCCGACAGGATCAATGAGCAGTTCTTC.

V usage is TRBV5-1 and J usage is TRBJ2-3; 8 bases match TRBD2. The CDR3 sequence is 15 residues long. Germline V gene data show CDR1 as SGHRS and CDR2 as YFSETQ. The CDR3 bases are TGCCCCCGCTGGCGACTCGGGGGGGCCGGGGATACGCAGTATTTT. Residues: CPRWRLGGAGDTQYF.

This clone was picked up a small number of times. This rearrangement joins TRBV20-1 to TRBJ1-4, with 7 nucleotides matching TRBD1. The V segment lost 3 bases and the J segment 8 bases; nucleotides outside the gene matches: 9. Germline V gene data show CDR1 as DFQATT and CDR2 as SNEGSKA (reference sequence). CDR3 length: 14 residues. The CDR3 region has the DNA TGCAGTGCTAGTCTATCAGGGGGAGAAGAAAAACTGTTTTTT. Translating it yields CSASLSGGEEKLFF.

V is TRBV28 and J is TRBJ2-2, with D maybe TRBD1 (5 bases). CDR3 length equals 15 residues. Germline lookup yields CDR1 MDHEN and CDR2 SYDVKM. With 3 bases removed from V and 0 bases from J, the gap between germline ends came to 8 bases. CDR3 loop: CASSFQGANTGELFF. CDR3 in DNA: TGTGCCAGCAGTTTCCAGGGCGCGAACACCGGGGAGCTGTTTTTT.

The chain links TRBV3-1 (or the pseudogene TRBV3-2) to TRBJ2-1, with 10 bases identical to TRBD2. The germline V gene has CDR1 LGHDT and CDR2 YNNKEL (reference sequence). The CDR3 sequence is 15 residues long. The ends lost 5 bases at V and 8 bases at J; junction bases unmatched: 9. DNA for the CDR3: TGTGCCAGCAGCAGCGGGACTAGCGAGGTCTATGAGCAGTTCTTC. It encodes CASSSGTSEVYEQFF.

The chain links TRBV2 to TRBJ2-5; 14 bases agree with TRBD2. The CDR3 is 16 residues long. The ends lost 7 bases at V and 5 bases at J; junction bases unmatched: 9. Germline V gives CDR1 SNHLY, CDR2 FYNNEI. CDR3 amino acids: CASTGTSGSRVETQYF. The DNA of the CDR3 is TGTGCCAGCACCGGGACTAGCGGGAGCAGGGTGGAGACCCAGTACTTC.

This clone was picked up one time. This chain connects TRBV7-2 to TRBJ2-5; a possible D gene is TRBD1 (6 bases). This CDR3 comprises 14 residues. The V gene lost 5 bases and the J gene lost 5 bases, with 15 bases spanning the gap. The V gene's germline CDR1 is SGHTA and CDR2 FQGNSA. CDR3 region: CASSQGQAYETQYF. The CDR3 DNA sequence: TGTGCCAGCAGCCAGGGACAAGCATATGAGACCCAGTACTTC. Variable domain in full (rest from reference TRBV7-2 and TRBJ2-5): GAGVSQSPSNKVTEKGKDVELRCDPISGHTALYWYRQSLGQGLEFLIYFQGNSAPDKSGLPSDRFSAERTGGSVSTLTIQRTQQEDSAVYLCASSQGQAYETQYFGPGTRLLVL.

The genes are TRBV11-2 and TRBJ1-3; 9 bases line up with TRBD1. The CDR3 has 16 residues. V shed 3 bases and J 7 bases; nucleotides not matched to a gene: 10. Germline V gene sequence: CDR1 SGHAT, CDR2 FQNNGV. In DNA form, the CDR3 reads TGTGCCAGCAGCTTTCCTGGGGACAGGGAGGGCAACACCATATATTTT. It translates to CASSFPGDREGNTIYF.

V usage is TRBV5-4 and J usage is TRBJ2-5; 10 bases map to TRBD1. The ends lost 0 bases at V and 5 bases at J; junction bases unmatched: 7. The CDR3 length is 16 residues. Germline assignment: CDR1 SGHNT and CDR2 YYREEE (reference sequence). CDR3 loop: CASSLGGTGARETQYF. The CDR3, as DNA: TGTGCCAGCAGCTTGGGCGGGACAGGGGCACGGGAGACCCAGTACTTC.

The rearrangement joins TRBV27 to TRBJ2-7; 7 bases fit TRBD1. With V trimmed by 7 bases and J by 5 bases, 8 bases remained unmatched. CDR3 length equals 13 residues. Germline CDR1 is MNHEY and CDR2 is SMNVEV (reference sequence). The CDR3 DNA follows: TGTGCCAGCACCCCACAGGGGCGGCACGAGCAGTACTTC. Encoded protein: CASTPQGRHEQYF.

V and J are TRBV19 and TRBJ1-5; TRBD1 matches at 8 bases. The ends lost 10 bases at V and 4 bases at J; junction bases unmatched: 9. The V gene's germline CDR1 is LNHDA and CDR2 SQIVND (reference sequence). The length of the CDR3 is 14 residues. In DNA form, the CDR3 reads TGTGCCACCAAACCGGGACAGGTAAATCAGCCCCAGCATTTT. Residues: CATKPGQVNQPQHF.

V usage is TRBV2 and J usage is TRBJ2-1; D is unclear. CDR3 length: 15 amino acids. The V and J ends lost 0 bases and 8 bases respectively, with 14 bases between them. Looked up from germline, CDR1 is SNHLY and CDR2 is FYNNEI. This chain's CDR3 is CASSEAGVQSDEQFF. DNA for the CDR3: TGTGCCAGCAGTGAAGCTGGAGTGCAATCCGATGAGCAGTTCTTC.

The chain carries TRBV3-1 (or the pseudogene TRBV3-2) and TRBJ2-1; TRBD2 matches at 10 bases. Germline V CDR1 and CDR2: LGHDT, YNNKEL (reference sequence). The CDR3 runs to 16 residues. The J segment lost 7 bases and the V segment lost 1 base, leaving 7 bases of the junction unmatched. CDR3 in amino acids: CASSQVTSGNRNEQFF. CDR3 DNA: TGTGCCAGCAGCCAAGTAACTAGCGGGAACCGGAATGAGCAGTTCTTC.

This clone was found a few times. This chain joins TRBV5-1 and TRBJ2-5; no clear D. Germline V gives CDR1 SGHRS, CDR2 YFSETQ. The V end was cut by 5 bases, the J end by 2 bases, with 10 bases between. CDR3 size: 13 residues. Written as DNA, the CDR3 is TGCGCCAGCAGTACTCTCGAGCAAGAGACCCAGTACTTC. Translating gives CASSTLEQETQYF.

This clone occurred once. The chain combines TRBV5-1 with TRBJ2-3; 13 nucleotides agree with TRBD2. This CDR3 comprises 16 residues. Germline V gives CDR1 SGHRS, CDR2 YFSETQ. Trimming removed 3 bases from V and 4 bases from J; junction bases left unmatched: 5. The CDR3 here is CASSWTSGSRADTQYF. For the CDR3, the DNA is TGCGCCAGCAGCTGGACTAGCGGGAGTCGCGCAGATACGCAGTATTTT.

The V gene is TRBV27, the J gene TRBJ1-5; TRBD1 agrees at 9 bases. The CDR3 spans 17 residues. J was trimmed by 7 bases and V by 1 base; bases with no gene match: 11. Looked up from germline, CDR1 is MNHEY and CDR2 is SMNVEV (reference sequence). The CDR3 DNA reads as TGTGCCAGCAGTTTATTGGCCGGGACAGGGTCAGACCAGCCCCAGCATTTT. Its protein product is CASSLLAGTGSDQPQHF.

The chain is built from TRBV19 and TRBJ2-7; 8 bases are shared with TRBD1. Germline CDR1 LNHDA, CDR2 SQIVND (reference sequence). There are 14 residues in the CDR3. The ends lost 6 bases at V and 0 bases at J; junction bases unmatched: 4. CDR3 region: CASRNTGGSYEQYF. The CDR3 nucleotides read TGTGCCAGTAGGAATACAGGGGGCTCCTACGAGCAGTACTTC.